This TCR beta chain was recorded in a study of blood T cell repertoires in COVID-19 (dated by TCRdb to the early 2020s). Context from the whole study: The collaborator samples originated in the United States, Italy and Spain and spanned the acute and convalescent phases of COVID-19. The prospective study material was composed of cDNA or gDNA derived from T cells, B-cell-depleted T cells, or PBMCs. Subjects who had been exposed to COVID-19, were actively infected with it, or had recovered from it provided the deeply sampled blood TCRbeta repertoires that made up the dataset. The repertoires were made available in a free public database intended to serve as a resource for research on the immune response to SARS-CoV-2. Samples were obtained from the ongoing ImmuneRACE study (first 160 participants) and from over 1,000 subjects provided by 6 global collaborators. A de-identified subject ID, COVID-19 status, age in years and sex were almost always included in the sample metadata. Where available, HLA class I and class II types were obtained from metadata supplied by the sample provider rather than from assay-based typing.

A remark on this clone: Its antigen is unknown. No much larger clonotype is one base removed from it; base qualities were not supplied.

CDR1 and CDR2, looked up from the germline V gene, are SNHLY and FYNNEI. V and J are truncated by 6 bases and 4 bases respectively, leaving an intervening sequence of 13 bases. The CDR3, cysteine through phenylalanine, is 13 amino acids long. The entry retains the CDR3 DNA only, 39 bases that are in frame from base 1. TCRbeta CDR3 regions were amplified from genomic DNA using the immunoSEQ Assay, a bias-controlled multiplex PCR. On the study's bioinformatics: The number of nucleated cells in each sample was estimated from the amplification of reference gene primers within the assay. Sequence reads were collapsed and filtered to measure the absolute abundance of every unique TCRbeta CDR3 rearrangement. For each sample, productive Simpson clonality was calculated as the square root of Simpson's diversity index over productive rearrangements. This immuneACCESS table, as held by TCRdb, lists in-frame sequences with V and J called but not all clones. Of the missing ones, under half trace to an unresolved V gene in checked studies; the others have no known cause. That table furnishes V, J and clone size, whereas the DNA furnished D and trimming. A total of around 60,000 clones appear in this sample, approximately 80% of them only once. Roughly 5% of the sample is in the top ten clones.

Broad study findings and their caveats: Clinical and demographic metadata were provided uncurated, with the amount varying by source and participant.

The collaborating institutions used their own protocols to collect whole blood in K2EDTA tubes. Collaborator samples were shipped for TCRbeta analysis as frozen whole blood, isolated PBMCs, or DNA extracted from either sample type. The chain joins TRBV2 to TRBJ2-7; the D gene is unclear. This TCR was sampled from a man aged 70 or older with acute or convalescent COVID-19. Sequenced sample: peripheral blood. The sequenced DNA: TGTGCCAGCAGCGACATGGCTGGGTACGAGCAGTACTTC. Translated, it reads CASSDMAGYEQYF. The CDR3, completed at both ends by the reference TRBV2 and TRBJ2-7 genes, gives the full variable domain EPEVTQTPSHQVTQMGQEVILRCVPISNHLYFYWYRQILGQKVEFLVSFYNNEISEKSEIFDDQFSVERPDGSNFTLKIRSTKLEDSAMYFCASSDMAGYEQYFGPGTRLTVT.